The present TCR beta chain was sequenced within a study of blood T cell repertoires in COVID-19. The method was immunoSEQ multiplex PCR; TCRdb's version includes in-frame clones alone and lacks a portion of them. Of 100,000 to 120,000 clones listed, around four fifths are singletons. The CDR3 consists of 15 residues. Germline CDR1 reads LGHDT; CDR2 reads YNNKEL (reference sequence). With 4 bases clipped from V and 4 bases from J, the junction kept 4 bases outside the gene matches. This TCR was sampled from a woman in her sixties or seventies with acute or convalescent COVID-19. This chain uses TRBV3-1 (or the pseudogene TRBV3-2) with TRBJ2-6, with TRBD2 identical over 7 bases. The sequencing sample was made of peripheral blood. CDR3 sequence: CASSRRGTGANVLTF. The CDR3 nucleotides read TGTGCCAGCAGCCGGCGGGGGACCGGGGCCAACGTCCTGACTTTC.